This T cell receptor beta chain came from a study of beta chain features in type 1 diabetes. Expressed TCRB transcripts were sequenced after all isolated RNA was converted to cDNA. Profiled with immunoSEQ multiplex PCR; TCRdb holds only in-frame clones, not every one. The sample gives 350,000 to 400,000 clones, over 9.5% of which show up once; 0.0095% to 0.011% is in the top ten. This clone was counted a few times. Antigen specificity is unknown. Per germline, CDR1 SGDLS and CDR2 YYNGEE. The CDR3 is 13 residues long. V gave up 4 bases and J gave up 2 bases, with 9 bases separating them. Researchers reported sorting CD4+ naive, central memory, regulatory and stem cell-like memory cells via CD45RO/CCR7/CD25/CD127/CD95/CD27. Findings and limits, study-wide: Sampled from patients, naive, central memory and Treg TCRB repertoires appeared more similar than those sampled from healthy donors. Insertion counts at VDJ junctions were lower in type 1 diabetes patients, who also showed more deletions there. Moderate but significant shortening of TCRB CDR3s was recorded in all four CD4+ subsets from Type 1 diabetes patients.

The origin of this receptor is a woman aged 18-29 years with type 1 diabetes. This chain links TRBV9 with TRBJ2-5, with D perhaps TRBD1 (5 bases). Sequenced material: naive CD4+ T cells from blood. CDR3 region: CASSQGIQETQYF. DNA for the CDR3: TGTGCCAGCAGCCAGGGTATACAAGAGACCCAGTACTTC.